The 10 T cell receptor beta chains in this list originate from one sample, sequenced in a study of blood T cell repertoires in COVID-19. Assay: immunoSEQ multiplex PCR; the TCRdb copy retains only in-frame clones and omits some. This table has roughly 160,000 clones, approximately 91% appearing once. The sequenced material came from peripheral blood. The receptors originated from a young man with acute or convalescent COVID-19.

This clone was counted between two and nine times. The chain couples TRBV5-4 to TRBJ2-2, with TRBD2 identical over 9 bases. V dropped 0 bases and J dropped 5; count of bases not matched to a gene: 5. Germline loops: CDR1 SGHNT, CDR2 YYREEE (reference sequence). CDR3 length: 16 residues. This CDR3 reads CASSLAGGRETGELFF. The DNA of the CDR3 is TGTGCCAGCAGCTTGGCGGGCGGGAGGGAAACCGGGGAGCTGTTTTTT.

This clone was recorded only once. J is TRBJ1-2 and V is TRBV30; maybe TRBD1 (5 bases). This CDR3 is 10 amino acids long. V lost 5 bases to trimming and J lost 6 bases, with 7 bases between them. Germline V gives CDR1 GTSNPN, CDR2 SVGIG (reference sequence). The CDR3 reads CAWDSHGYTF. DNA for the CDR3: TGTGCCTGGGACAGCCATGGCTACACCTTC.

The genes are TRBV7-9 and TRBJ1-5, with TRBD1 as a possible D gene (5 bases). CDR3 length equals 13 residues. V shed 3 bases and J shed 3 bases, with 6 bases lying between them. Germline CDR1 SEHNR, CDR2 FQNEAQ (reference sequence). CDR3 in amino acids: CASSLDTNQPQHF. DNA of the CDR3: TGTGCCAGCAGCTTGGACACCAATCAGCCCCAGCATTTT.

V is TRBV13 and J is TRBJ1-1; TRBD1 agrees at 7 bases. Germline lookup yields CDR1 PRHDT and CDR2 FYEKMQ (reference sequence). The CDR3 consists of 18 residues. With V trimmed by 3 bases and J by 4 bases, 17 bases remained unmatched. The CDR3 region has the DNA TGTGCCAGCAGCTTTCGATTCCCAGGGGGTGGTCGTGGCACTGAAGCTTTCTTT. It yields the protein CASSFRFPGGGRGTEAFF.

The V and J genes are TRBV7-2 and TRBJ2-1, with 7 bases fitting TRBD2. J was trimmed by 0 bases and V by 5 bases; bases with no gene match: 4. This CDR3 is built from 15 residues. The germline CDR1 and CDR2 sequences are SGHTA and FQGNSA. The CDR3 DNA follows: TGTGCCAGCAGCGTGCGGGGGAGCTCCTACAATGAGCAGTTCTTC. Translation gives CASSVRGSSYNEQFF.

The chain has TRBV19 and TRBJ1-3; D is unresolved. The ends were cut back, 5 bases at V and 0 bases at J, with 11 bases in the middle. From germline, CDR1 is LNHDA and CDR2 SQIVND (reference sequence). The CDR3 has 15 residues. CDR3 sequence reads: CASSPDGNSGNTIYF. For the CDR3, the DNA is TGTGCCAGTAGTCCCGACGGGAACTCTGGAAACACCATATATTTT.

The chain couples TRBV5-1 to TRBJ2-1; 8 bases are a match to TRBD2. The CDR3 contains 15 residues. V shed 1 base, J shed 5 bases, and the junction held 5 bases outside the gene matches. The V gene's germline CDR1 is SGHRS and CDR2 YFSETQ. The CDR3 protein is CASSLSSGRNNEQFF. The CDR3 DNA reads TGCGCCAGCAGCTTGTCTAGCGGGCGGAACAATGAGCAGTTCTTC. Full variable domain (remainder filled in from reference TRBV5-1 and TRBJ2-1): KAGVTQTPRYLIKTRGQQVTLSCSPISGHRSVSWYQQTPGQGLQFLFEYFSETQRNKGNFPGRFSGRQFSNSRSEMNVSTLELGDSALYLCASSLSSGRNNEQFFGPGTRLTVL.

The rearrangement joins TRBV25-1 to TRBJ2-7, with 7 bases fitting TRBD1. V gave up 5 bases and J gave up 3 bases; unmatched junction bases: 4. This CDR3 contains 13 residues. Germline CDR1 and CDR2: MGHDK and SYGVNS. This chain's CDR3 is CASSHRGGYEQYF. The CDR3 DNA sequence: TGTGCCAGCAGTCACAGGGGCGGCTACGAGCAGTACTTC.

This sequence joins TRBV14 and TRBJ1-1; no clear D gene. CDR1 and CDR2 from the germline V gene are SGHDN and FVKESK. The CDR3 sequence is 13 residues long. V was shortened by 4 bases and J by 4 bases, with 10 bases between the two germline ends. The CDR3 is CASSRVAVTEAFF. In nucleotides, the CDR3 is TGTGCCAGCAGCCGCGTCGCGGTCACTGAAGCTTTCTTT. The full variable domain, in which reference TRBV14 and TRBJ1-1 provide the parts outside the CDR3, is EAGVTQFPSHSVIEKGQTVTLRCDPISGHDNLYWYRRVMGKEIKFLLHFVKESKQDESGMPNNRFLAERTGGTYSTLKVQPAELEDSGVYFCASSRVAVTEAFFGQGTRLTVV.

On this clone itself: Different DNA sequences within this sample yield the same CDR3. The chain links TRBV10-3 to TRBJ1-2; D is uncertain. V shed 2 bases and J shed 3 bases, with 7 bases lying between them. CDR1 ENHRY and CDR2 SYGVKD come from the germline V gene. The CDR3 has 13 residues. CDR3: CAISEVRDYGYTF. CDR3 sequence (DNA): TGTGCCATCAGTGAGGTGAGAGACTATGGCTACACCTTC.